This T cell receptor (beta chain) was obtained from a study of cytotoxic CD8 clonotypes in ibrutinib-treated CLL. Study overall: Response sampling took place at median approximately 11 months of treatment, range 6 to 36. Broader study findings: Clonality was higher at baseline than in age-matched healthy donors and tracked circulating CD8+ T-cell counts. Public clonotypes showed up rarely, and on treatment they shrank or held steady.

The germline gives CDR1 SQVTM, CDR2 ANQGSEA. The CDR3 runs 11 residues. V gave up 7 bases and J gave up 7 bases, with 13 bases separating them. This clone was detected ten times or more. Its target is not known. Investigators sought sequencing depths of between 1 in 200,000 and 1 in 1 million T cells. Data came from immunoSEQ multiplex PCR; TCRdb stores just in-frame clones and leaves some out. Among fewer than 50,000 clones listed, more than 45% were seen once. The sample was PBMCs, taken after 12 months of ibrutinib treatment. The TCR was taken from a human donor with chronic lymphocytic leukemia. The J gene is TRBJ2-5, the V gene TRBV29-1; no clear D. The CDR3 protein is CSGQELGTQYF. The CDR3 bases are TGCAGCGGGCAGGAACTTGGGACCCAGTACTTC.